Listed below are T cell receptor beta chains from one sample, sequenced in a study of blood T cell repertoires in COVID-19. The assay was immunoSEQ multiplex PCR, and TCRdb's table has in-frame clones only and misses some. The sample has 50,000 to 65,000 clones; around 93% are singletons. The sequenced sample was peripheral blood. Receptor source: a woman in her sixties or seventies with active or convalescent COVID-19. Both conserved end residues are part of each CDR3. The order of the fields is clone size, V gene, D gene, J gene, CDR3 protein, CDR3 DNA. D genes are given only for firm matches. Some rows have no size entry. The others give once, few or many, or a class for an expanded clone.

-	TRBV18	TRBD1	TRBJ1-4	CASSPPGTANEKLFF	TGTGCCAGCTCACCACCCGGGACAGCTAATGAAAAACTGTTTTTT
-	TRBV7-2	-	TRBJ2-1	CASSLVGAYNNEQFF	TGTGCCAGCAGCTTAGTGGGAGCCTACAACAATGAGCAGTTCTTC
-	TRBV5-1	TRBD1	TRBJ2-2	CASSPRDRATGELFF	TGCGCCAGCAGCCCCCGGGACAGGGCTACCGGGGAGCTGTTTTTT
once	TRBV28	-	TRBJ2-5	CASSPVQETQYF	TGTGCCAGCAGTCCCGTTCAAGAGACCCAGTACTTC
-	TRBV5-1	-	TRBJ1-5	CASSPTENQPQHF	TGCGCCAGCAGCCCGACAGAGAATCAGCCCCAGCATTTT
-	TRBV6-5	-	TRBJ1-2	CASSPPGSSYGYTF	TGTGCCAGCAGTCCCCCCGGGTCCAGCTATGGCTACACCTTC
few	TRBV28	TRBD1	TRBJ1-5	CASVRGAGQPQHF	TGTGCCAGCGTCAGGGGGGCGGGGCAGCCCCAGCATTTT
-	TRBV18	-	TRBJ1-1	CASSPREGKNTEAFF	TGTGCCAGCTCACCACGGGAGGGGAAGAACACTGAAGCTTTCTTT
-	TRBV27	TRBD2	TRBJ2-1	CATGPRLAGGNEQFF	TGTGCCACCGGGCCCCGACTAGCGGGGGGAAATGAGCAGTTCTTC
-	TRBV6-5	TRBD1	TRBJ2-5	CASSWGQGAKETQYF	TGTGCCAGCAGTTGGGGACAGGGGGCGAAAGAGACCCAGTACTTC
-	TRBV6-6	-	TRBJ1-2	CASSYSSGLNYGYTF	TGTGCCAGCAGTTACTCGAGCGGCCTTAACTATGGCTACACCTTC
-	TRBV7-2	TRBD2	TRBJ2-1	CASSFSGTSGVVEQFF	TGTGCCAGCAGCTTCTCCGGGACTAGCGGGGTGGTAGAGCAGTTCTTC
-	TRBV19	TRBD1	TRBJ1-2	CASSRTGGGKDGYTF	TGTGCCAGTAGTAGAACAGGGGGTGGAAAGGATGGCTACACCTTC
-	TRBV27	-	TRBJ1-5	CASSPGTSNQPQHF	TGTGCCAGCAGTCCGGGGACAAGCAATCAGCCCCAGCATTTT
few	TRBV28	TRBD1	TRBJ1-6	CASSFPRVTGGKSPLHF	TGTGCCAGCAGTTTTCCCCGCGTAACAGGGGGCAAATCACCCCTCCACTTT
-	TRBV6-5	-	TRBJ1-2	CASSRAGGGGYTF	TGTGCCAGCAGTCGGGCCGGGGGGGGTGGCTACACCTTC
-	TRBV6-5	TRBD2	TRBJ2-3	CASSYLLAGGRDTQYF	TGTGCCAGCAGTTACTTACTAGCGGGGGGGCGGGATACGCAGTATTTT
-	TRBV5-1	-	TRBJ1-1	CASSLVKQGTEAFF	TGCGCCAGCAGCTTGGTCAAGCAGGGAACTGAAGCTTTCTTT
-	TRBV7-8	-	TRBJ1-4	CASSERVIGEKLFF	TGTGCCAGCAGCGAGAGGGTGATCGGTGAAAAACTGTTTTTT
once	TRBV5-1	-	TRBJ2-2	CASSLSSRGNTGELFF	TGCGCCAGCAGCTTGAGTAGTAGGGGGAACACCGGGGAGCTGTTTTTT
-	TRBV6-4	-	TRBJ1-5	CASSSRGGQPQHF	TGTGCCAGCAGTTCAAGGGGAGGTCAGCCCCAGCATTTT
-	TRBV11-2	-	TRBJ1-5	CASSSTGLGNQPQHF	TGTGCCAGCAGCTCCACAGGGCTTGGCAATCAGCCCCAGCATTTT
few	TRBV3-1/TRBV3-2	-	TRBJ1-1	CASSQADSLDTHTEAFF	TGTGCCAGCAGCCAAGCCGATTCCCTGGACACTCACACTGAAGCTTTCTTT
-	TRBV4-2	TRBD1	TRBJ2-7	CASSQGDSGYEQYF	TGTGCCAGCAGCCAAGGGGACAGTGGGTACGAGCAGTACTTC
-	TRBV7-3	-	TRBJ2-6	CASSFSRSGANVLTF	TGTGCCAGCAGCTTTAGCCGCTCTGGGGCCAACGTCCTGACTTTC
-	TRBV7-2	-	TRBJ1-5	CASSHDRYQPQHF	TGTGCCAGCAGCCATGACAGATATCAGCCCCAGCATTTT
-	TRBV7-2	-	TRBJ2-3	CASSLGPTRTDTQYF	TGTGCCAGCAGCTTAGGGCCGACTCGCACAGATACGCAGTATTTT
-	TRBV5-4	-	TRBJ2-3	CASSLGPGTDTQYF	TGTGCCAGCAGCCTGGGGCCAGGGACAGATACGCAGTATTTT
-	TRBV19	TRBD1	TRBJ2-2	CASKVGTGKPGELFF	TGTGCCAGTAAAGTAGGGACAGGGAAGCCCGGGGAGCTGTTTTTT
-	TRBV6-5	TRBD1	TRBJ1-1	CASSLRQGNTEAFF	TGTGCCAGCAGTCTTCGACAGGGGAACACTGAAGCTTTCTTT
-	TRBV9	TRBD2	TRBJ2-7	CASSVGLAGAPFYEQYF	TGTGCCAGCAGCGTAGGACTAGCGGGAGCCCCCTTCTACGAGCAGTACTTC
-	TRBV24-1	-	TRBJ2-7	CATSDPGQSSYEQYF	TGTGCCACCAGTGACCCCGGACAGAGCTCCTACGAGCAGTACTTC
-	TRBV5-5	-	TRBJ2-7	CASSLVNIEWAEQYF	TGTGCCAGCAGCTTGGTCAACATAGAGTGGGCCGAGCAGTACTTC
-	TRBV29-1	-	TRBJ1-2	CSVDPGSGGYTF	TGCAGCGTTGACCCGGGATCGGGGGGCTACACCTTC
-	TRBV18	-	TRBJ1-1	CASSQQGTDTEAFF	TGTGCCAGCTCACAGCAGGGAACGGACACTGAAGCTTTCTTT
-	TRBV2	TRBD1	TRBJ2-2	CASRKDRVETGELFF	TGTGCCAGCAGGAAAGACAGGGTAGAGACCGGGGAGCTGTTTTTT
-	TRBV18	-	TRBJ1-6	CASSQGNNSPLHF	TGTGCCAGCTCCCAGGGGAATAATTCACCCCTCCACTTT
-	TRBV6-2/TRBV6-3	-	TRBJ2-1	CASSSRSSVSYNEQFF	TGTGCCAGCAGTTCCCGATCTAGCGTGTCCTACAATGAGCAGTTCTTC
-	TRBV24-1	TRBD1	TRBJ2-7	CATSDRTGGNEQYF	TGTGCCACCAGTGATCGGACAGGGGGCAACGAGCAGTACTTC
-	TRBV5-1	TRBD1	TRBJ1-5	CASSPTGDRHQPQHF	TGCGCCAGCAGCCCTACCGGGGACAGACATCAGCCCCAGCATTTT
-	TRBV5-1	-	TRBJ2-1	CASSRTGSSYNEQFF	TGCGCCAGCAGCCGTACGGGGAGCTCCTACAATGAGCAGTTCTTC
-	TRBV6-1	-	TRBJ1-5	CASSEAVGAGPQHF	TGTGCCAGCAGTGAAGCCGTGGGGGCGGGGCCCCAGCATTTT
-	TRBV18	TRBD1	TRBJ1-5	CASSPPGQGGNQPQHF	TGTGCCAGCTCACCCCCCGGACAGGGGGGTAATCAGCCCCAGCATTTT
-	TRBV5-1	TRBD2	TRBJ2-1	CASSQGTSGSDEQFF	TGCGCCAGCAGCCAAGGGACTAGCGGGAGTGATGAGCAGTTCTTC
-	TRBV5-5	TRBD2	TRBJ2-7	CASSLLPRLAGDNEQYF	TGTGCCAGCAGCCTCTTACCTAGACTAGCGGGAGATAACGAGCAGTACTTC
few	TRBV6-6	-	TRBJ1-2	CASSYPPTANYGYTF	TGTGCCAGCAGTTACCCCCCTACAGCTAACTATGGCTACACCTTC
-	TRBV30	TRBD1	TRBJ1-1	CAWSGGQGASEAFF	TGTGCCTGGAGCGGGGGACAGGGGGCTTCTGAAGCTTTCTTT
-	TRBV4-1	-	TRBJ2-2	CASSQYSSGELFF	TGCGCCAGCAGCCAATACAGTTCCGGGGAGCTGTTTTTT
-	TRBV30	-	TRBJ2-7	CAWRNRDEQYF	TGTGCCTGGAGAAACAGGGACGAGCAGTACTTC
-	TRBV6-2/TRBV6-3	-	TRBJ1-1	CASSYWAFDEAFF	TGTGCCAGCAGTTACTGGGCCTTTGATGAAGCTTTCTTT
-	TRBV24-1	TRBD2	TRBJ2-1	CATSLAGGYNEQFF	TGTGCCACCAGTTTAGCGGGGGGTTACAATGAGCAGTTCTTC